The source of this TCR beta chain is a study of OX40 agonist ivuxolimab in advanced cancers. Whole-study context: Each patient was given ivuxolimab into a vein every 2 weeks, at 0.01 to 10 mg/kg. Cohort: about 80% men, mean age around 60, aged about 23 to 80.

Trimming cost V 0 bases and J 4 bases; bases outside gene matches: 2. CDR1 is SGHRS and CDR2 is YFSETQ in the germline V gene. The length of the CDR3 is 14 residues. TCRdb's copy holds only in-frame clones and misses some; the assay was immunoSEQ multiplex PCR. Of approximately 69,000 clones detected, approximately 83% appear once; the ten largest clones hold 0.65% to 0.9%. This receptor was taken from an adult with an advanced solid tumor such as melanoma, head and neck, liver or kidney cancer. The V gene is TRBV5-1, the J gene TRBJ2-7; TRBD1 agrees at 9 bases. Sequences were derived from CD4+ or CD8+ T cells sorted from blood, sampled in a trial of the OX40 agonist ivuxolimab. CDR3 DNA sequence: TGCGCCAGCAGCTTGGGGACAGGGGAATACGAGCAGTACTTC. Amino acids: CASSLGTGEYEQYF.